The 7 T cell receptor beta chains given below trace back to one sample, sequenced in a study of control samples from healthy donors and cancer patients. Here immunoSEQ multiplex PCR was the method, and the copy in TCRdb shows in-frame clones only, minus some. The sample lists about 160,000 clones; around 93% were seen once. The specimen sequenced was blood. These receptors were obtained from a woman aged 60 to 75 in good health.

The J gene is TRBJ1-2, the V gene TRBV27; TRBD1 matches at 9 bases. The CDR3 has 15 amino acids. CDR1 is MNHEY and CDR2 is SMNVEV in the germline V gene (reference sequence). Trimming at V came to 4 bases and at J to 4 bases, leaving 7 bases not matched to a gene. The CDR3 coding sequence is TGTGCCAGCAGTTCTGGGACAGGGATGAGCTATGGCTACACCTTC. This gives the protein CASSSGTGMSYGYTF.

This clone was detected only once. Other DNA sequences in the sample encode the same CDR3. The chain has TRBV5-1 and TRBJ2-3; 13 nucleotides match TRBD2. Germline CDR1 and CDR2: SGHRS and YFSETQ. The CDR3 is made up of 16 amino acids. The junction had 4 bases not matched to a gene; V was cut back by 4 bases and J by 2 bases. As DNA, the CDR3 is TGCGCCAGCAGCCCGGGGACTAGCGGGGACACAGATACGCAGTATTTT. Encoded protein: CASSPGTSGDTDTQYF.

This chain links TRBV12-2 with TRBJ1-5; TRBD1 was called by the table and not checked on the DNA. TRBV12-2 is a listed pseudogene. The CDR3 is 16 residues long. This chain's CDR3 is CASRLVFPTAHQPQHF. In DNA form, the CDR3 reads TGTGCAAGTCGCTTAGTTTTCCCGACAGCTCATCAGCCCCAGCATTTT.

The chain employs TRBV7-2 and TRBJ1-2, with D perhaps matching TRBD1 (5 bases). The CDR3 runs 15 residues. V was pared by 2 bases and J by 0 bases, with 10 bases between. Germline CDR1 is SGHTA and CDR2 is FQGNSA. In DNA form, the CDR3 reads TGTGCCAGCAGCTTAATCCAGGGCCCTAACTATGGCTACACCTTC. The encoded protein is CASSLIQGPNYGYTF.

This sequence joins TRBV9 and TRBJ2-4, with 9 bases aligning to TRBD1. The length of the CDR3 is 17 residues. Germline V CDR1 and CDR2: SGDLS, YYNGEE. With V trimmed by 5 bases and J by 7 bases, 16 bases remained unmatched. CDR3 loop: CASRDSGTGTLVNIQYF. CDR3 in DNA: TGTGCCAGCAGGGATTCCGGGACAGGGACCCTCGTCAACATTCAGTACTTC.

A word on this clone: Other DNA sequences in the same sample also yield this CDR3. The chain couples TRBV5-1 to TRBJ2-5, with D maybe TRBD2 (5 bases). Germline V gene sequence: CDR1 SGHRS, CDR2 YFSETQ. The V end was cut by 0 bases, the J end by 5 bases, with 20 bases between. The CDR3 is 17 residues long. CDR3 coding DNA: TGCGCCAGCAGCTTGGGGGTCGTGCGTCGGGATGGGGAGACCCAGTACTTC. Translated, it gives CASSLGVVRRDGETQYF. The full variable domain, rest sourced from reference TRBV5-1 and TRBJ2-5, is KAGVTQTPRYLIKTRGQQVTLSCSPISGHRSVSWYQQTPGQGLQFLFEYFSETQRNKGNFPGRFSGRQFSNSRSEMNVSTLELGDSALYLCASSLGVVRRDGETQYFGPGTRLLVL.

This clone was counted once. The V and J genes are TRBV5-1 and TRBJ1-4; a weak D match, TRBD1 (6 bases). The CDR3 is made up of 17 amino acids. The germline gives CDR1 SGHRS, CDR2 YFSETQ. V was cut by 4 bases and J by 8 bases, with 24 bases left in between. Here the CDR3 reads CASSPALVGGRVEKLFF. The CDR3 nucleotides are TGCGCCAGCAGCCCTGCCCTCGTGGGGGGGCGAGTCGAAAAACTGTTTTTT. The whole variable domain, filled in from reference TRBV5-1 and TRBJ1-4, reads KAGVTQTPRYLIKTRGQQVTLSCSPISGHRSVSWYQQTPGQGLQFLFEYFSETQRNKGNFPGRFSGRQFSNSRSEMNVSTLELGDSALYLCASSPALVGGRVEKLFFGSGTQLSVL.